Listed below are T cell receptor beta chains from one sample, sequenced in a study of blood T cell repertoires in COVID-19. The table came from immunoSEQ multiplex PCR; TCRdb's copy has only in-frame clones and leaves some out. This sample carries 130,000 or so clones, 65% to 85% of them seen once, and the ten largest clones take roughly 15%. Material: peripheral blood. These receptors were obtained from a woman aged 80 or over with acute or convalescent COVID-19. Each CDR3 is given with its conserved first and last residue. D genes are given only for firm matches. Size is stated for part of the rows, as once, few or many counts, or as a class when the clone is expanded.

j_call | cdr3_length | d_call | clone_size | v_call | cdr3_aa | cdr3_nt
TRBJ1-2 | 14 | . | . | TRBV30 | CAWEGQPTTYGYTF | TGTGCCTGGGAAGGACAGCCGACAACCTATGGCTACACCTTC
TRBJ1-6 | 16 | TRBD1 | . | TRBV6-5 | CASSYSNRGGNSPLHF | TGTGCCAGCAGTTACTCGAACAGGGGGGGTAATTCACCCCTCCACTTT
TRBJ1-2 | 15 | . | few | TRBV18 | CASSPPAGTNYGYTF | TGTGCCAGCTCACCACCGGCAGGAACTAACTATGGCTACACCTTC
TRBJ1-2 | 16 | . | . | TRBV3-1/TRBV3-2 | CASSPWDNKRGYGYTF | TGTGCCAGCAGCCCTTGGGACAACAAGAGGGGCTATGGCTACACCTTC
TRBJ1-1 | 15 | TRBD1 | . | TRBV5-1 | CASSSDRGVNTEAFF | TGCGCCAGCAGCTCCGACAGGGGGGTGAACACTGAAGCTTTCTTT
TRBJ2-2 | 15 | . | . | TRBV5-1 | CASSLEGGNTGELFF | TGCGCCAGCAGCTTGGAAGGCGGGAACACCGGGGAGCTGTTTTTT
TRBJ1-3 | 15 | . | . | TRBV18 | CASSLDGSSGNTIYF | TGTGCCAGCTCCCTGGATGGGAGCTCTGGAAACACCATATATTTT
TRBJ1-6 | 19 | TRBD1 | . | TRBV27 | CASSLLISDRGHPKSPLHF | TGTGCCAGCAGTTTATTAATTTCGGACAGGGGACATCCTAAGTCACCCCTCCACTTT
TRBJ2-7 | 15 | TRBD2 | . | TRBV14 | CASSQGGWSGVEQYF | TGTGCCAGCAGCCAGGGAGGGTGGTCCGGGGTTGAGCAGTACTTC
TRBJ2-5 | 15 | TRBD1 | . | TRBV19 | CASSRAGTAQETQYF | TGTGCCAGTAGTAGAGCCGGGACAGCCCAAGAGACCCAGTACTTC
TRBJ2-7 | 12 | . | . | TRBV7-2 | CASSTHRYEQYF | TGTGCCAGCAGCACGCACAGATACGAGCAGTACTTC
TRBJ2-3 | 15 | . | few | TRBV6-2/TRBV6-3 | CASSYPAMGTDTQYF | TGTGCCAGCAGTTACCCAGCGATGGGCACAGATACGCAGTATTTT
TRBJ1-2 | 12 | TRBD1 | . | TRBV7-9 | CASSDRVGGYTF | TGTGCCAGCAGCGACAGGGTTGGGGGCTACACCTTC
TRBJ2-1 | 14 | . | . | TRBV5-4 | CASSLDQRANEQFF | TGTGCCAGCAGCTTGGACCAGCGCGCCAATGAGCAGTTCTTC
TRBJ2-3 | 15 | . | . | TRBV19 | CASSPSQPGRDTQYF | TGTGCCAGTAGCCCCAGTCAGCCAGGCAGAGATACGCAGTATTTT
TRBJ2-1 | 16 | . | once | TRBV7-2 | CASSLGRGHSYNEQFF | TGTGCCAGCAGCTTAGGGCGGGGGCACTCCTACAATGAGCAGTTCTTC
TRBJ1-3 | 16 | . | once | TRBV6-6 | CASSYPSRSSGNTIYF | TGTGCCAGCAGTTACCCATCCCGCAGCTCTGGAAACACCATATATTTT
TRBJ2-5 | 15 | TRBD1 | few | TRBV7-2 | CASSASGTGGETQYF | TGTGCCAGCAGCGCCTCCGGGACAGGGGGAGAGACCCAGTACTTC
TRBJ1-6 | 15 | TRBD1 | . | TRBV13 | CASSLGHRGNSPLHF | TGTGCCAGCAGCTTAGGCCACAGGGGGAATTCACCCCTCCACTTT
TRBJ2-5 | 14 | TRBD2 | . | TRBV5-4 | CASSLEAGEETQYF | TGTGCCAGCAGCTTGGAAGCGGGAGAAGAGACCCAGTACTTC
TRBJ2-1 | 16 | TRBD1 | few | TRBV7-2 | CASSFGTGSSYNEQFF | TGTGCCAGCAGCTTTGGGACAGGTAGCTCCTACAATGAGCAGTTCTTC
TRBJ2-5 | 17 | TRBD1 | . | TRBV5-5 | CASSPTPTTGAQETQYF | TGTGCCAGCAGCCCCACACCTACGACAGGGGCCCAAGAGACCCAGTACTTC
TRBJ2-3 | 14 | TRBD2 | . | TRBV5-8 | CASRIAGGTDTQYF | TGTGCCAGCAGGATAGCGGGAGGGACAGATACGCAGTATTTT
TRBJ1-1 | 14 | . | . | TRBV7-2 | CASRSGLTNTEAFF | TGTGCCAGCAGATCGGGACTCACGAACACTGAAGCTTTCTTT
TRBJ1-3 | 14 | . | . | TRBV6-5 | CASSYQEAGNTIYF | TGTGCCAGCAGCTACCAGGAAGCTGGAAACACCATATATTTT
TRBJ2-3 | 14 | TRBD2 | few | TRBV2 | CAIYSGEGTDTQYF | TGTGCCATTTATAGCGGGGAAGGGACAGATACGCAGTATTTT
TRBJ2-7 | 15 | TRBD1 | . | TRBV5-6 | CASSAQRQGRYEQYF | TGTGCCAGCAGCGCCCAAAGACAGGGGCGTTACGAGCAGTACTTC
TRBJ1-4 | 13 | . | . | TRBV7-6 | CASSRGGNEKLFF | TGTGCCAGCAGCCGGGGGGGGAATGAAAAACTGTTTTTT
TRBJ2-1 | 15 | TRBD2 | once | TRBV5-1 | CASSFRGVGENEQFF | TGCGCCAGCAGCTTTCGGGGGGTCGGAGAGAATGAGCAGTTCTTC
TRBJ2-7 | 15 | TRBD1 | . | TRBV15 | CATSRGGQGTYEQYF | TGTGCCACCAGCAGAGGGGGACAGGGGACCTACGAGCAGTACTTC
TRBJ2-3 | 14 | TRBD1 | . | TRBV29-1 | CSVGDRDRTDTQYF | TGCAGCGTCGGGGACAGGGATCGCACAGATACGCAGTATTTT
TRBJ1-5 | 15 | . | . | TRBV7-2 | CASTAGVGSNQPQHF | TGTGCCAGCACCGCCGGGGTGGGGAGCAATCAGCCCCAGCATTTT
TRBJ2-5 | 14 | . | . | TRBV18 | CASSPLDSQETQYF | TGTGCCAGCTCACCACTGGACAGCCAAGAGACCCAGTACTTC
TRBJ1-6 | 14 | TRBD1 | . | TRBV29-1 | CSANRQGKKTPLHF | TGCAGCGCCAATAGACAGGGGAAAAAGACACCCCTCCACTTT
TRBJ2-3 | 14 | . | few | TRBV7-2 | CASSLGVGPDTQYF | TGTGCCAGCAGCTTAGGGGTGGGGCCAGATACGCAGTATTTT
TRBJ1-5 | 14 | TRBD1 | . | TRBV2 | CASKLTGIEQPQHF | TGTGCCAGCAAGCTGACAGGGATTGAACAGCCCCAGCATTTT
TRBJ2-3 | 14 | . | . | TRBV29-1 | CSVATGTSTDTQYF | TGCAGCGTAGCCACAGGGACAAGCACAGATACGCAGTATTTT
TRBJ2-2 | 15 | TRBD1 | . | TRBV2 | CASSERTGRTGELFF | TGTGCCAGCAGTGAAAGGACAGGACGGACCGGGGAGCTGTTTTTT
TRBJ1-2 | 12 | . | . | TRBV3-1/TRBV3-2 | CASSPGHFVYTF | TGTGCCAGCAGCCCGGGACACTTTGTCTACACCTTC
TRBJ1-2 | 12 | . | few | TRBV30 | CAGQLGTYGYTF | TGTGCCGGTCAACTAGGCACCTATGGCTACACCTTC
TRBJ1-2 | 13 | . | . | TRBV18 | CASSPDTNYGYTF | TGTGCCAGCTCACCCGACACAAACTATGGCTACACCTTC
TRBJ1-1 | 14 | . | . | TRBV30 | CAWRDFDLNTEAFF | TGTGCCTGGAGGGACTTTGATCTGAACACTGAAGCTTTCTTT
TRBJ2-1 | 16 | TRBD2 | once | TRBV10-2 | CASSPTSGVSGNEQFF | TGCGCCAGCAGCCCGACTAGCGGGGTCTCTGGCAATGAGCAGTTCTTC
TRBJ1-4 | 14 | TRBD1 | . | TRBV7-2 | CASSLEQGGGKLFF | TGTGCCAGCAGCTTAGAACAGGGGGGGGGAAAACTGTTTTTT
TRBJ2-5 | 13 | TRBD2 | . | TRBV19 | CASRLAGGETQYF | TGTGCCAGTAGACTAGCGGGAGGGGAGACCCAGTACTTC
TRBJ2-1 | 15 | . | . | TRBV7-7 | CASSLGAGLYNEQFF | TGTGCCAGCAGCTTAGGGGCAGGACTCTACAATGAGCAGTTCTTC
TRBJ2-1 | 15 | TRBD2 | . | TRBV10-1 | CASSSGGAGNNEQFF | TGCGCCAGCAGTTCCGGGGGGGCTGGCAACAATGAGCAGTTCTTC
TRBJ2-3 | 15 | . | . | TRBV10-1 | CASSETGGPTDTQYF | TGCGCCAGCAGTGAGACCGGGGGACCCACAGATACGCAGTATTTT
TRBJ2-1 | 16 | TRBD1 | . | TRBV15 | CATSRDRGQGANEQFF | TGTGCCACCAGCAGAGATCGAGGACAGGGGGCCAATGAGCAGTTCTTC
TRBJ1-6 | 14 | . | . | TRBV5-6 | CASSLRQYNSPLHF | TGTGCCAGCAGCTTGAGACAGTACAATTCACCCCTCCACTTT
TRBJ1-1 | 18 | . | . | TRBV5-1 | CASSLRGGGTMMNTEAFF | TGCGCCAGCAGCCTCCGAGGGGGGGGCACCATGATGAACACTGAAGCTTTCTTT
TRBJ1-1 | 15 | . | . | TRBV21-1 | CASSKDAGGNTEAFF | TGTGCCAGCAGCAAAGATGCAGGGGGGAACACTGAAGCTTTCTTT
TRBJ1-6 | 15 | TRBD1 | . | TRBV24-1 | CATSPRGRIGSPLHF | TGTGCCACCAGCCCCAGGGGGCGTATAGGGTCACCCCTCCACTTT